The source of this T cell receptor beta chain is a study of T cell responses to AZD1222 COVID-19 vaccine (dated by TCRdb to the early 2020s). As for the study more broadly: AZD1222 recipients with second doses at about 4 weeks or about 12 weeks were pooled, because spike-specific TCR depth and breadth did not differ between schedules. A total of just over 230 trial participants underwent TCR sequencing, of whom some 210 received two doses of AZD1222 and about 25 received two doses of the MenACWY control vaccine. Trial participants were enrolled by age into 18-55, 56-69 and 70-plus year subgroups, with roughly 150, 30 and 60 TCR-sequenced participants respectively. What the authors observed across the whole study: Participants were mostly white British, with more females than males. The authors suggested clonal diversity may have been underestimated. After two AZD1222 doses, both the breadth and the depth of spike-specific TCRs were significantly higher than at day 0 and than in MenACWY recipients. Because no day 14 peak-response samples were available, repertoires were characterized only after the peak T cell response. Vaccine-associated CD4 TCRs spanned the whole spike protein, with dominant responses in regions 160-218 and 743-854. Reportedly, close to half of the unique spike-specific TCRs recognized epitopes lying outside the regions that are mutated in the B.1.351 and B.1.1.7 variants. Conclusions about previously exposed vaccinees are limited because only six or seven AZD1222 recipients were SARS-CoV-2 seropositive at baseline. In the small 56-69-year group, the increase in depth fell short of significance, most likely because of low power.

V was cut back by 0 bases and J by 5 bases, leaving a gap of 10 bases between them. Counted from cysteine to phenylalanine, this CDR3 has 13 amino acids. Only the CDR3 portion is preserved as DNA: 39 bases, with reading frame beginning at the first base. As encoded in the germline V gene (reference sequence), CDR1 is GTSNPN while CDR2 is SVGIG. The CDR3 regions of human TCRbeta chains were analyzed by immunosequencing. Regarding the original processing steps: Repertoire TCRs were checked for matches against a reference library of SARS-CoV-2-specific TCRs that had been generated using the MIRA antigen-specificity platform. Breadth meant the fraction of unique TCRs that were SARS-CoV-2-associated, whereas depth meant the fraction of total T cells that were SARS-CoV-2-associated. Using the MIRA data, each spike-specific TCR was mapped to the spike region that the TCR reacts to and placed in a CD4 or CD8 class. Log10-transformed breadth and depth values were compared by one-way ANOVA with Sidak's multiple comparisons tests. TCRdb mirrors the immuneACCESS table, restricted to in-frame sequences. Some clones are absent from its copies; in checked studies, under half trace to an unresolved V gene, and the reason for the others is unknown. That table is the source of V, J and clone size, and D and trimming were worked out from the DNA. The table for this sample lists some 130,000 clones; 80% to 90% of them were counted only once. The ten largest account for about 8% of the sample.

This specimen's time point label, interpreted: baseline before first vaccination. Vaccinee samples came from UK trials COV001 and COV002, including a single-blind randomized controlled phase 2/3 trial of AZD1222 (ChAdOx1 nCoV-19) in healthy adults. For TCRbeta chain sequencing, PBMC samples from trial participants were taken at day 0 and at day 28 after the second dose. Note on this clone: The specificity of this receptor is unknown. Base qualities are not provided; no much larger clone lies one nucleotide away.

Sequencing used peripheral blood, obtained on day 0 of AZD1222 vaccination. The source is an adult in good health. The sequence joins TRBV30 to TRBJ1-2, with no D gene named confidently. The CDR3: CAWSVGEGYGYTF. In nucleotides, the sequence is TGTGCCTGGAGTGTGGGAGAGGGATATGGCTACACCTTC.